The 25 T cell receptor beta chains in this list originate from one sample, sequenced in a study of cytomegalovirus exposure and HLA in healthy donors. The PCR used 60 Vbeta and 13 Jbeta primers. Sequenced by immunoSEQ multiplex PCR; TCRdb stores in-frame clones only, minus some. The repertoire holds 210,000 or so clones, with 85% as singletons. Sequenced sample: PBMCs. Receptors were obtained from a human donor in good health.

The chain carries TRBV7-2 and TRBJ2-7, with 8 nucleotides matching TRBD1. Losses at the gene ends were 1 base for V and 3 bases for J; bases not matched to a gene: 5. Germline loops: CDR1 SGHTA, CDR2 FQGNSA. The CDR3 contains 15 residues. This chain's CDR3 is CASSLEFGQGYEQYF. The CDR3 DNA sequence: TGTGCCAGCAGCTTAGAGTTTGGACAGGGCTACGAGCAGTACTTC.

The chain couples TRBV14 to TRBJ2-3, with TRBD1 matching 8 bases. This CDR3 spans 17 amino acids. V shed 0 bases and J 3 bases; nucleotides not matched to a gene: 8. The germline V gene has CDR1 SGHDN and CDR2 FVKESK. The CDR3 DNA follows: TGTGCCAGCAGCCAAGAGAGGACAGGGTTTGGGACAGATACGCAGTATTTT. Residues: CASSQERTGFGTDTQYF.

This chain connects TRBV5-1 to TRBJ2-7; 9 bases are shared with TRBD1. The CDR3 covers 15 residues. Germline V lookup: CDR1 SGHRS, CDR2 YFSETQ. V trimming: 0 bases; J trimming: 3 bases; junction bases outside the gene matches: 4. DNA of the CDR3: TGCGCCAGCAGCTTGGCCGGGACAGGGTTCTACGAGCAGTACTTC. This sequence encodes CASSLAGTGFYEQYF.

The chain has TRBV4-2 and TRBJ2-7; no reliable D call. Deletions cut 5 bases from V and 5 bases from J, with 10 bases between. The CDR3 contains 12 residues. Germline V gene lookup returns CDR1 LGHNA and CDR2 YNFKEQ. The CDR3: CASSTPGNEQYF. In nucleotides, the CDR3 is TGTGCCAGCAGCACCCCGGGTAACGAGCAGTACTTC.

The rearrangement joins TRBV28 to TRBJ2-5; D gene uncertain. The CDR3 has 12 amino acids. Germline V gene data show CDR1 as MDHEN and CDR2 as SYDVKM. V was pared by 6 bases and J by 4 bases, with 9 bases between. Here the CDR3 DNA reads TGTGCCAGCAGGGGCAGGCTAGAGACCCAGTACTTC. Amino acids: CASRGRLETQYF.

The V gene is TRBV27, the J gene TRBJ1-2; TRBD1 matches at 7 bases. The J segment lost 8 bases and the V segment lost 7 bases, leaving 7 bases of the junction unmatched. Germline-derived CDR1 and CDR2 are MNHEY and SMNVEV (reference sequence). This CDR3 comprises 12 residues. CDR3 amino acids: CASTSQGGGYTF. The CDR3 bases are TGTGCCAGCACCTCCCAGGGGGGCGGCTACACCTTC.

The chain uses TRBV19 and TRBJ2-7, with 9 bases lining up with TRBD1. The CDR3 runs 15 residues. Germline values: CDR1 LNHDA, CDR2 SQIVND (reference sequence). After removal of 6 bases from V and 2 bases from J, the junction contained 8 bases not matched to a gene. In DNA form, the CDR3 reads TGTGCCAGTAGATATGGGACAGGGTCGACCTACGAGCAGTACTTC. It is translated as CASRYGTGSTYEQYF.

The chain combines TRBV5-1 with TRBJ1-1; TRBD1 aligns across 9 bases. The germline CDR1 and CDR2 sequences are SGHRS and YFSETQ. This CDR3 is 14 amino acids long. With 7 bases clipped from V and 2 bases from J, the junction kept 6 bases outside the gene matches. The CDR3 region is CASGGQGGNTEAFF. CDR3 coding DNA: TGCGCCAGCGGGGGACAGGGCGGAAACACTGAAGCTTTCTTT.

The chain has TRBV5-1 and TRBJ2-7, with 8 bases matching TRBD2. With V trimmed by 4 bases and J by 6 bases, 6 bases remained unmatched. The CDR3 consists of 13 residues. The germline V gene has CDR1 SGHRS and CDR2 YFSETQ. The CDR3 nucleotides are TGCGCCAGCAGCCCACCGCGGGGGGCCGAGCAGTACTTC. Amino acids: CASSPPRGAEQYF.

The chain recombines TRBV5-4 with TRBJ2-5, with 12 bases matching TRBD1. The V segment lost 4 bases and the J segment 5 bases; nucleotides outside the gene matches: 6. Per the germline V gene, CDR1 is SGHNT and CDR2 is YYREEE (reference sequence). The CDR3 runs 15 residues. The CDR3 DNA reads as TGTGCCAGCAGCGCTGGGACAGGGGGCACTGAGACCCAGTACTTC. Its translation: CASSAGTGGTETQYF.

This clone appeared a few times. CDR3 protein: CASSLDGVPEQFF. CDR3 DNA sequence: TGTGCCAGCAGCTTAGACGGGGTCCCTGAGCAGTTCTTC. V is TRBV11-2 and J is TRBJ2-1; a weak D match, TRBD2 (5 bases). V was trimmed by 0 bases and J by 9 bases, leaving 9 bases between them. The CDR3 covers 13 residues. Germline values: CDR1 SGHAT, CDR2 FQNNGV.

V and J are TRBV27 and TRBJ2-5; 7 nucleotides match TRBD2. Germline-derived CDR1 and CDR2 are MNHEY and SMNVEV (reference sequence). CDR3 length: 15 residues. V shed 2 bases, J shed 5 bases, and the junction held 8 bases outside the gene matches. Here the CDR3 DNA reads TGTGCCAGCAGTTTAGGGAGGGAGGGCTGGGAGACCCAGTACTTC. As protein: CASSLGREGWETQYF.

The chain uses TRBV29-1 and TRBJ1-5; maybe TRBD1 (5 bases). V gave up 4 bases and J gave up 3 bases, with 10 bases separating them. The CDR3 is made up of 13 amino acids. The germline CDR1 and CDR2 sequences are SQVTM and ANQGSEA. CDR3 nucleotide sequence: TGCAGCGTTGGGACGGGACTCAATCAGCCCCAGCATTTT. This sequence encodes CSVGTGLNQPQHF. Complete variable domain (other parts from reference TRBV29-1 and TRBJ1-5): SAVISQKPSRDICQRGTSLTIQCQVDSQVTMMFWYRQQPGQSLTLIATANQGSEATYESGFVIDKFPISRPNLTFSTLTVSNMSPEDSSIYLCSVGTGLNQPQHFGDGTRLSIL.

Only one count was recorded for this clone. The chain employs TRBV18 and TRBJ1-2; 9 bases align to TRBD1. The V gene's germline CDR1 is KGHSH and CDR2 LQKENI. The CDR3 totals 15 residues. V shed 4 bases, J shed 2 bases, and the junction held 5 bases outside the gene matches. CDR3 amino acids: CASSRTGVGNYGYTF. The DNA for the CDR3 is TGTGCCAGCTCACGGACAGGGGTAGGAAACTATGGCTACACCTTC.

The chain couples TRBV2 to TRBJ1-1; TRBD1 might be the D (5 bases). This CDR3 is 14 amino acids long. CDR1 is SNHLY and CDR2 is FYNNEI in the germline V gene. V was trimmed by 3 bases and J by 5 bases, leaving 13 bases between them. In DNA form, the CDR3 reads TGTGCCAGCAGTGAGGTTCGGGGGTCAACTGAAGCTTTCTTT. Protein sequence: CASSEVRGSTEAFF.

The chain carries TRBV6-5 and TRBJ2-3, with D possibly matching TRBD1 (5 bases). The V gene's germline CDR1 is MNHEY and CDR2 SVGAGI. This CDR3 region has 15 residues. V lost 4 bases and J 1 base, leaving 12 bases between the germline ends. The CDR3 DNA sequence: TGTGCCAGCAGTTCCCCCGACAGCGGCACAGATACGCAGTATTTT. This encodes CASSSPDSGTDTQYF.

The chain combines TRBV9 with TRBJ2-3; 12 nucleotides line up with TRBD2. The CDR3 has 16 amino acids. Germline CDR1 is SGDLS and CDR2 is YYNGEE. V lost 4 bases and J lost 5; bases outside the gene matches: 8. The CDR3 sequence is CASSRRLAGDGDTQYF. The CDR3 region has the DNA TGTGCCAGCAGCAGAAGACTAGCGGGAGATGGAGATACGCAGTATTTT. Looking up the rest from reference TRBV9 and TRBJ2-3 gives the full variable domain: DSGVTQTPKHLITATGQRVTLRCSPRSGDLSVYWYQQSLDQGLQFLIQYYNGEERAKGNILERFSAQQFPDLHSELNLSSLELGDSALYFCASSRRLAGDGDTQYFGPGTRLTVL.

The chain carries TRBV5-4 and TRBJ2-2; possible D gene TRBD1, 5 bases. This CDR3 spans 16 amino acids. V gave up 0 bases and J gave up 4 bases, with 13 bases separating them. Germline-derived CDR1 and CDR2 are SGHNT and YYREEE (reference sequence). The CDR3 protein is CASSLGGSASTGELFF. DNA of the CDR3: TGTGCCAGCAGCTTGGGGGGCAGCGCGAGCACCGGGGAGCTGTTTTTT.

The rearrangement links TRBV9 to TRBJ2-2; TRBD2 matches at 7 bases. CDR3 length: 13 amino acids. After removal of 4 bases from V and 5 bases from J, the junction contained 2 bases not matched to a gene. Germline assignment: CDR1 SGDLS and CDR2 YYNGEE. In nucleotides, the CDR3 is TGTGCCAGCAGCCCAGCGGGGACCGGGGAGCTGTTTTTT. Translated: CASSPAGTGELFF.

The genes are TRBV4-3 and TRBJ1-4; D gene unclear. CDR1 is LGHNA and CDR2 is YSLEER in the germline V gene. CDR3 size: 20 residues. Trimming took 4 bases from V and 2 from J, leaving 26 bases between them. CDR3: CASSRDYGRVPRGTNEKLFF. The CDR3 DNA is TGCGCCAGCAGCCGAGATTACGGTAGGGTCCCTAGAGGGACTAATGAAAAACTGTTTTTT.

The J gene is TRBJ2-7, the V gene TRBV25-1, with a possible D match to TRBD1 (5 bases). Germline V gives CDR1 MGHDK, CDR2 SYGVNS. V gave up 3 bases and J gave up 5 bases, with 17 bases separating them. The CDR3 is 15 amino acids. The CDR3 loop reads CASSDIASGSHEQYF. For the CDR3, the DNA is TGTGCCAGCAGTGATATTGCCTCAGGGTCCCACGAGCAGTACTTC.

To note about this clone: This sample also contains other DNA sequences that code for the same CDR3. This chain links TRBV7-6 with TRBJ1-2; D call uncertain. Germline V lookup: CDR1 SGHVS, CDR2 FNYEAQ. The CDR3 has 14 amino acids. V was shortened by 8 bases and J by 8 bases, with 21 bases between the two germline ends. The CDR3 DNA is TGTGCCAGCGCGCCGGGCTGGACGGGGTACGGCTACACCTTC. Its translation is CASAPGWTGYGYTF.

V usage is TRBV4-2 and J usage is TRBJ1-2; D might be TRBD1 (6 bases). CDR1 is LGHNA and CDR2 is YNFKEQ in the germline V gene. CDR3 size: 14 residues. V was clipped by 7 bases and J by 3 bases, with 15 bases between them. CDR3 protein: CASTSEGEYYGYTF. CDR3 DNA: TGTGCCAGCACCTCAGAGGGGGAATACTATGGCTACACCTTC.

The V and J genes are TRBV7-9 and TRBJ2-1; 7 nucleotides line up with TRBD2. The CDR3 sequence is 14 residues long. Germline values: CDR1 SEHNR, CDR2 FQNEAQ (reference sequence). Germline trimming cut 3 bases from V and 4 bases from J; bases unmatched to any gene: 3. CDR3 in amino acids: CASSFGGLYNEQFF. CDR3 in DNA: TGTGCCAGCAGCTTCGGGGGGTTATACAATGAGCAGTTCTTC.

This clone was recorded only once. This chain joins TRBV7-9 and TRBJ1-2; D call uncertain. The CDR3 totals 12 residues. The germline gives CDR1 SEHNR, CDR2 FQNEAQ (reference sequence). Trimming removed 5 bases from V and 8 bases from J, with 12 bases in between. CDR3: CASSRPDTGYTF. In nucleotides, the CDR3 is TGTGCCAGCAGCCGCCCCGACACCGGCTACACCTTC.